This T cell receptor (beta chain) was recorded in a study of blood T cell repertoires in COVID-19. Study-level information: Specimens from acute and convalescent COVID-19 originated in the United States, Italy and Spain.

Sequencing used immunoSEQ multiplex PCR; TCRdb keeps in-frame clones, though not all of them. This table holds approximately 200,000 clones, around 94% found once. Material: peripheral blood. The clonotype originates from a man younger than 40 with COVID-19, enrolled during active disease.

In nucleotides, the CDR3 is TGTGCCAGCAGCCAAGACGGGCAGGGGGTACATGGCTACACCTTC. This codes for CASSQDGQGVHGYTF. The chain couples TRBV3-1 (or the pseudogene TRBV3-2) to TRBJ1-2, with TRBD1 identical over 7 bases. Germline trimming cut 0 bases from V and 6 bases from J; bases unmatched to any gene: 7. This CDR3 contains 15 residues. Per germline, CDR1 LGHDT and CDR2 YNNKEL (reference sequence).